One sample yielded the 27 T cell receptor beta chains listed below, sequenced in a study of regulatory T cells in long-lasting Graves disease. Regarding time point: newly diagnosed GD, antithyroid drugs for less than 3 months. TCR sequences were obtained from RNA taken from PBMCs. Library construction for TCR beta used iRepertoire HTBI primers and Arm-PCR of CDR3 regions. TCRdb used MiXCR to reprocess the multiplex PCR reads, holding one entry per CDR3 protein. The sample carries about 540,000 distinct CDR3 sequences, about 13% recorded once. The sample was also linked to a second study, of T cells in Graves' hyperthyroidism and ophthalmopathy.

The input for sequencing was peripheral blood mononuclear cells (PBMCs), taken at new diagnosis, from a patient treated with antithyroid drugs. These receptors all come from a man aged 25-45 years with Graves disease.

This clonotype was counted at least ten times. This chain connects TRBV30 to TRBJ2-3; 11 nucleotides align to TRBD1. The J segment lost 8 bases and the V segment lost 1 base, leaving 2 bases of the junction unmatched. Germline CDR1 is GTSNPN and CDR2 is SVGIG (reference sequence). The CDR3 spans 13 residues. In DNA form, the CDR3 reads TGTGCCTGGAGTGAGGGACAGGGGGGTACGCAGTATTTT. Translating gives CAWSEGQGGTQYF.

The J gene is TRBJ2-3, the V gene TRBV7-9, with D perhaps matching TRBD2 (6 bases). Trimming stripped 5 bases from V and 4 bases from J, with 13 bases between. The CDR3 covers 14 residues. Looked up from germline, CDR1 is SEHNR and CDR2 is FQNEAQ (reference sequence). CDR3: CASSPSGFSDTQYF. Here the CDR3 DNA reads TGTGCCAGCAGCCCCAGCGGGTTCTCAGATACGCAGTATTTT.

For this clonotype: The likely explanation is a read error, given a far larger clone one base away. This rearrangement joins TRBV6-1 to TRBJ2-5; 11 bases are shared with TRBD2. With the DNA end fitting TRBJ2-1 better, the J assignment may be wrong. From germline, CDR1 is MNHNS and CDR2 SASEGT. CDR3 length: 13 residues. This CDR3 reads CASRLAGDYEQFF. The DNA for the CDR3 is TGTGCCAGCAGACTAGCGGGAGACTATGAGCAGTTCTTC.

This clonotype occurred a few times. In DNA, the CDR3 is TGTGCCAGCAGCTCAGGGGCCCGGGGGGGGCAGTTCTTC. This translates into CASSSGARGGQFF. V is TRBV6-4 and J is TRBJ2-1; TRBD2 aligns across 8 bases. Germline V gene data show CDR1 as MRHNA and CDR2 as SNTAGT. V was pared by 6 bases and J by 12 bases, with 10 bases of the junction left unmatched. The CDR3 is 13 amino acids.

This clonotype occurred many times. CDR3 amino acids: CASTKVAGVGNEQFF. CDR3 coding DNA: TGTGCCAGCACTAAAGTAGCGGGAGTGGGGAATGAGCAGTTCTTC. The genes are TRBV7-9 and TRBJ2-1, with TRBD2 matching 9 bases. V was pared by 7 bases and J by 7 bases, with 11 bases of the junction left unmatched. The CDR3 extends over 15 amino acids. From germline, CDR1 is SEHNR and CDR2 FQNEAQ (reference sequence).

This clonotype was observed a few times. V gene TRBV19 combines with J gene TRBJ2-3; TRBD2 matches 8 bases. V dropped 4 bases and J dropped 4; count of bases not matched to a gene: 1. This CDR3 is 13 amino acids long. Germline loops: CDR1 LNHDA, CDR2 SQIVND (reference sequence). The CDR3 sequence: CASSTGGADTQYF. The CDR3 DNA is TGTGCCAGTAGTACCGGGGGGGCAGATACGCAGTATTTT.

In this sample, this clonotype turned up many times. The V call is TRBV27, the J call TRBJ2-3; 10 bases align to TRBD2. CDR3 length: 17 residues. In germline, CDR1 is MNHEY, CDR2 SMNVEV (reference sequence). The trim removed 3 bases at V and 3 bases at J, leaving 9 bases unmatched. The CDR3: CASSFQGIAGGTDTQYF. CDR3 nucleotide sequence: TGTGCCAGCAGTTTCCAGGGAATAGCGGGAGGTACAGATACGCAGTATTTT.

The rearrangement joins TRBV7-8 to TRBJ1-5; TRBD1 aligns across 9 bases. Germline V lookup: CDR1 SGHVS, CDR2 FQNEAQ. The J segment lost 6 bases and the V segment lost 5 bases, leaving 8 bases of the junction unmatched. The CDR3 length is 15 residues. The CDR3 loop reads CASSLGQGRVQPQHF. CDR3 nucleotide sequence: TGTGCCAGCAGCCTTGGACAGGGGAGAGTTCAGCCCCAGCATTTT.

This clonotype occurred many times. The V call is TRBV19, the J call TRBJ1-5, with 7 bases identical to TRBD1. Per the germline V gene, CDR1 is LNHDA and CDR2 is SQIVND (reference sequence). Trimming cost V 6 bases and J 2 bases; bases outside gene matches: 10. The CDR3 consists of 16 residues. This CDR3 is CASRLRDSDGNQPQHF. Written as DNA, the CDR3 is TGTGCCAGTAGGCTACGGGACAGCGACGGCAATCAGCCCCAGCATTTT.

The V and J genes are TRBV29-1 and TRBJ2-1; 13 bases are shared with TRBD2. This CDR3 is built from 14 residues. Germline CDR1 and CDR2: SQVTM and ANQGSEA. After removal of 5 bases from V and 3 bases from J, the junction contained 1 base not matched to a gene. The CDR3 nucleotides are TGCAGCGTTTGGACTAGCGGGAGCTACAATGAGCAGTTCTTC. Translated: CSVWTSGSYNEQFF.

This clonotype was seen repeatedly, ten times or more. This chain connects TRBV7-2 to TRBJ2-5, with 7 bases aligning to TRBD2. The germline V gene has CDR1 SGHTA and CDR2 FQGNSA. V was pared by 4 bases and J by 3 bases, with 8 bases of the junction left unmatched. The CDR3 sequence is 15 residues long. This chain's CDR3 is CASSSPRGGKETQYF. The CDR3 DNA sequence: TGTGCCAGCAGCTCCCCAAGGGGAGGGAAAGAGACCCAGTACTTC.

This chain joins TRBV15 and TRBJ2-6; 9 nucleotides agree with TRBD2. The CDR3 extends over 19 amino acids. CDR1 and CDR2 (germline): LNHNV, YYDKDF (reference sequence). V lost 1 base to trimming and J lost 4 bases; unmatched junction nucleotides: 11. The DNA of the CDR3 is TGTGCCACCAGCAGAGCGAAGCGGGAGGCCGCACTAGGGGCCAACGTCCTGACTTTC. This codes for CATSRAKREAALGANVLTF.

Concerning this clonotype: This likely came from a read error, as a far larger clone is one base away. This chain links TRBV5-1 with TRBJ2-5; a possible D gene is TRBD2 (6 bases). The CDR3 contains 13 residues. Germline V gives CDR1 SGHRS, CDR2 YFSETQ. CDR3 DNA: TGCGCCAGCAGCTTGGGCACTAGCAATGAGCAGGTCTTC. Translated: CASSLGTSNEQVF.

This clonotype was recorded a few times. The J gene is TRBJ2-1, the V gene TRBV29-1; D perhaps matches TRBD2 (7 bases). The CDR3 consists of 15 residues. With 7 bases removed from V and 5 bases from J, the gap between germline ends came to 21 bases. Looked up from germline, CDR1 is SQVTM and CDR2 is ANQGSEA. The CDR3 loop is CSGGDTGRVDNEQFF. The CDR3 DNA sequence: TGCAGCGGGGGGGACACAGGGAGGGTCGACAATGAGCAGTTCTTC.

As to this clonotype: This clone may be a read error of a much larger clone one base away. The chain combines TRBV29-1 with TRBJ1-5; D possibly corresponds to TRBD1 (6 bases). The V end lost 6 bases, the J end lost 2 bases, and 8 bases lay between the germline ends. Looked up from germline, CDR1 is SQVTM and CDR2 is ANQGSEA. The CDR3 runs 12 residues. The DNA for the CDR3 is TGCAGCGTAAGACAGGGCAATCAGCCCCAGCATTTT. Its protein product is CSVRQGNQPQHF.

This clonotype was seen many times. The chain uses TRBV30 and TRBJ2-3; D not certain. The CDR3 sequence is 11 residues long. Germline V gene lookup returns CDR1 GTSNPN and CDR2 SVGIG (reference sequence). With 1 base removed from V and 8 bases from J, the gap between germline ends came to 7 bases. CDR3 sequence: CAWSEPATQYF. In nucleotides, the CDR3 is TGTGCCTGGAGTGAACCGGCTACGCAGTATTTT.

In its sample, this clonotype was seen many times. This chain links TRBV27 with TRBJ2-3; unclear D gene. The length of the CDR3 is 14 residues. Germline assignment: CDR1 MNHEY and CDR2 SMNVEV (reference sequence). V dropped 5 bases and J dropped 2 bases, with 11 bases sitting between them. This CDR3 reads CASSPPSDTDTQYF. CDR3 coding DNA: TGTGCCAGCAGTCCTCCCTCCGACACAGATACGCAGTATTTT.

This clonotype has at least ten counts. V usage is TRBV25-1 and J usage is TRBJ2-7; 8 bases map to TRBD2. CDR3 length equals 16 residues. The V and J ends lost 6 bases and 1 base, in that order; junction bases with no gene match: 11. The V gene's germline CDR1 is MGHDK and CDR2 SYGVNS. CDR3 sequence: CASSGLADTLSYEQYF. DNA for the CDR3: TGTGCCAGCAGCGGACTAGCAGACACGTTATCCTACGAGCAGTACTTC.

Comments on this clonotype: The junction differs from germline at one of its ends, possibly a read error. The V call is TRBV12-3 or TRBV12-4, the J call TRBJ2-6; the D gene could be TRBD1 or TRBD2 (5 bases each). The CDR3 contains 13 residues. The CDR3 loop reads CAIKREGANVLSF. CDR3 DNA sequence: TGTGCCATTAAGAGGGAAGGGGCCAACGTCCTGTCTTTC.

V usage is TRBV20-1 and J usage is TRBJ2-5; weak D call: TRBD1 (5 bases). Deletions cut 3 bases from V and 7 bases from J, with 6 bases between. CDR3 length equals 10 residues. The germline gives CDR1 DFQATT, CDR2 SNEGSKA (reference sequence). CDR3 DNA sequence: TGCAGTGCTAGGCAGGGGACCCAGTACTTC. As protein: CSARQGTQYF.

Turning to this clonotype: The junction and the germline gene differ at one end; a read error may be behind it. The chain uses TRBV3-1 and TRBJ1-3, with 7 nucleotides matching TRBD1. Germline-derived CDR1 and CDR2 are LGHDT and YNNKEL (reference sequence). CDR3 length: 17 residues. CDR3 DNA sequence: TGTGCCGGCAGCCCCCAAGGACAGGCTCACTCTGGAAACACCATATATTTT. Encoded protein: CAGSPQGQAHSGNTIYF.

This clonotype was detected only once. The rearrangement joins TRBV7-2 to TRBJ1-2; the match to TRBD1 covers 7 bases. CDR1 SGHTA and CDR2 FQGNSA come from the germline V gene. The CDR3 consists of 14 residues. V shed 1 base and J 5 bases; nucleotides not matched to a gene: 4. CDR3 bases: TGTGCCAGCAGCTTAGTGGGGACAGAATATGGCTACACCTTC. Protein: CASSLVGTEYGYTF.

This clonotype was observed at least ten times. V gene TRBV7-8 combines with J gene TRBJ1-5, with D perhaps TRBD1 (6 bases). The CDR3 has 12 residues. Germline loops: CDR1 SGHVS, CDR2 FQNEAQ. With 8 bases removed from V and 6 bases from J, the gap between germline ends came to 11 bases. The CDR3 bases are TGTGCCAGCTGCGAGGGGGGTCAGCCCCAGCATTTT. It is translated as CASCEGGQPQHF.

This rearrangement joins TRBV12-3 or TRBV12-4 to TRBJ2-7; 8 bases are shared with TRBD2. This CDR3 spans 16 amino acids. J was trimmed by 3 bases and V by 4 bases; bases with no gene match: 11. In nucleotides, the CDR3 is TGTGCCAGCAGTTCGGGGGAGGAGCGGGAGCTCTACGAGCAGTACTTC. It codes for CASSSGEERELYEQYF.

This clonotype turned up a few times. The CDR3 sequence: CASSRLGGQGSNQPQHF. The CDR3 region has the DNA TGTGCCAGCAGCCGCCTCGGGGGTCAGGGTAGCAATCAGCCCCAGCATTTT. This chain joins TRBV6-1 and TRBJ1-5, with D possibly matching TRBD1 (5 bases). V lost 6 bases, J lost 0 bases, and 18 bases lay in between. CDR1 and CDR2 from the germline V gene are MNHNS and SASEGT. CDR3 size: 17 residues.

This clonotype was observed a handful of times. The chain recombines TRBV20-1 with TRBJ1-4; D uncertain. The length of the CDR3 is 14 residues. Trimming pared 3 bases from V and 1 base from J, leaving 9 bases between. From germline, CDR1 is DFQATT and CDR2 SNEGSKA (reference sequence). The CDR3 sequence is CSARTAETNEKLFF. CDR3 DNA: TGCAGTGCTAGGACGGCTGAAACTAATGAAAAACTGTTTTTT.

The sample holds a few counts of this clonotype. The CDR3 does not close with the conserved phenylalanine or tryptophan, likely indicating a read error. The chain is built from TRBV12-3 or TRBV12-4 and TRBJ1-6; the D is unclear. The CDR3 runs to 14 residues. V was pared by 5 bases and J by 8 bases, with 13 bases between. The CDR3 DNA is TGTGCCAGCAGTGCCAACGAGTGGGATTCACCCCTCCACTCT. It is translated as CASSANEWDSPLHS.